These T cell receptor beta chains were read from a single sample in a study of cytomegalovirus exposure and HLA in healthy donors. The table came from immunoSEQ multiplex PCR; TCRdb's copy has only in-frame clones and leaves some out. The sample lists 100,000 or so clones, around 74% occurring once. Sequenced sample: PBMCs. These TCRs come from a man aged 25 to 40 in good health and CMV-seropositive. The CDR3 runs from the conserved cysteine through the conserved F or W. The D gene is left open where the match is weak. Clone size is given for some rows only: seen once, a few or many times, or a class if the clone is expanded.

abundance,v_gene,d_gene,j_gene,CDR3aa,CDR3nt
-,TRBV28,TRBD1,TRBJ1-5,CASSLDSVGRDRRREGHQPQHF,TGTGCCAGCAGTTTAGATTCGGTCGGTAGGGACAGGAGAAGGGAAGGGCATCAGCCCCAGCATTTT
few,TRBV6-5,-,TRBJ2-7,CASSEVGLSYEQYF,TGTGCCAGCAGCGAAGTAGGACTCTCCTACGAGCAGTACTTC
few,TRBV28,TRBD1,TRBJ2-7,CASSWDRGLYEQYF,TGTGCCAGCAGTTGGGACAGGGGGCTATACGAGCAGTACTTC
-,TRBV4-1,-,TRBJ1-3,CASSQDYREKGNTIYF,TGCGCCAGCAGCCAAGATTACAGGGAAAAGGGAAACACCATATATTTT
-,TRBV5-5,TRBD1,TRBJ2-5,CASRKSTGQGAETQYF,TGTGCCAGCAGGAAAAGTACGGGACAGGGGGCTGAGACCCAGTACTTC
-,TRBV9,-,TRBJ2-1,CASSVRQGSYANEQFF,TGTGCCAGCAGCGTTCGTCAGGGGTCGTACGCCAATGAGCAGTTCTTC
-,TRBV10-2,-,TRBJ2-1,CASSIGWPSQGNEQFF,TGCGCCAGCAGTATCGGCTGGCCTAGTCAGGGGAATGAGCAGTTCTTC
-,TRBV29-1,-,TRBJ2-7,CSVGIRGYQYF,TGCAGCGTTGGGATCAGGGGATACCAGTACTTC
few,TRBV5-1,TRBD1,TRBJ1-5,CASSWTGATNQPQHF,TGCGCCAGCAGCTGGACAGGGGCGACCAATCAGCCCCAGCATTTT
-,TRBV30,-,TRBJ2-2,CAWLRRGLNTGELFF,TGTGCCTGGCTACGGAGGGGGCTGAACACCGGGGAGCTGTTTTTT
-,TRBV18,TRBD2,TRBJ2-3,CASSPTPGLAGETDTQYF,TGTGCCAGCTCCCCTACTCCGGGACTAGCGGGGGAAACAGATACGCAGTATTTT
-,TRBV9,-,TRBJ2-7,CASSSRTESYEQYF,TGTGCCAGCAGCTCCCGGACAGAGAGCTACGAGCAGTACTTC
-,TRBV15,-,TRBJ2-7,CATSSGAREGYEQYF,TGTGCCACCAGCAGTGGGGCCAGGGAAGGTTACGAGCAGTACTTC
-,TRBV12-2,-,TRBJ1-5,CASRFDRVRNQPQHF,TGTGCAAGTCGCTTCGACAGGGTACGCAATCAGCCCCAGCATTTT
-,TRBV23-1,TRBD1,TRBJ1-1,CASSPRRGLRNTEAFF,TGCGCCAGCAGTCCCCGGAGGGGGCTAAGGAACACTGAAGCTTTCTTT